These 6 T cell receptor beta chains share one sample of origin, sequenced in a study of T and B cells in COVID-19 patients. TRB rearrangements were amplified by multiplex PCR with BIOMED2 TRB-A/B primers. Via MiXCR, TCRdb re-called the multiplex PCR reads, giving one row per CDR3 protein. This table holds 2,500 or so distinct CDR3 sequences, approximately 25% found once. Blood genomic DNA input for TRB amplification was roughly 230-550 ng. Sequencing used blood. These receptors all come from a human donor with active COVID-19.

This clonotype is labeled as medium-sized. This chain links TRBV6-5 with TRBJ2-7; 10 bases agree with TRBD2. The CDR3 contains 15 residues. J lost 3 bases, V lost 6 bases, and 8 bases had no gene match. Germline values: CDR1 MNHEY, CDR2 SVGAGI. CDR3 loop: CASRGVSSGGYEQYF. CDR3 DNA sequence: TGTGCCAGCAGGGGAGTATCTAGCGGGGGCTACGAGCAGTACTTC.

This clonotype was seen a few times. The rearrangement joins TRBV20-1 to TRBJ2-2, with unresolved D. The germline V gene encodes CDR1 DFQATT and CDR2 SNEGSKA (reference sequence). V was trimmed by 3 bases and J by 8 bases, leaving 13 bases between them. The CDR3 length is 13 residues. The DNA for the CDR3 is TGCAGTGCTAGTAGCCCCTACCGAGGGGAGCTGTTTTTT. Translation: CSASSPYRGELFF.

By proportion, this clonotype is medium-sized. The chain carries TRBV6-5 and TRBJ2-1; 9 positions agree with TRBD1. The CDR3 spans 13 residues. With V trimmed by 6 bases and J by 8 bases, 5 bases remained unmatched. Germline CDR1 is MNHEY and CDR2 is SVGAGI. CDR3 amino acids: CASRTGGEDEQFF. The CDR3 DNA reads TGTGCCAGCAGGACAGGGGGTGAGGATGAGCAGTTCTTC.

This clonotype was seen at least ten times. The chain combines TRBV11-1 with TRBJ1-1, with a possible D match to TRBD1 (6 bases). There are 14 residues in the CDR3. Trimming removed 1 base at V and 4 bases at J, with 10 bases between. From germline, CDR1 is SGHAT and CDR2 FQDESV (reference sequence). CDR3 residues: CASSLEQGGTEAFF. In nucleotides, the CDR3 is TGTGCCAGCAGCTTAGAACAGGGTGGCACTGAAGCTTTCTTT.

Regarding this clonotype: The conserved phenylalanine or tryptophan is not found at the CDR3 terminus, so this likely reflects a read error. The chain combines TRBV5-4 with TRBJ2-3; TRBD2 matches at 14 bases. Trimming cost V 4 bases and J 4 bases; bases outside gene matches: 5. This CDR3 is 16 amino acids long. Germline CDR1 SGHNT, CDR2 YYREEE (reference sequence). The CDR3 loop reads CASSPTSGGGADTQYC. CDR3 DNA sequence: TGTGCCAGCAGCCCGACTAGCGGGGGGGGGGCAGATACGCAGTATTGT.

By share, this clonotype ranks as medium-sized (0.01 to 0.1%). V and J are TRBV19 and TRBJ1-3; no firm D call. V was shortened by 7 bases and J by 1 base, with 17 bases between the two germline ends. CDR3 length: 16 amino acids. The germline CDR1 and CDR2 sequences are LNHDA and SQIVND (reference sequence). The CDR3 protein is CASTAGKGPSGNTIYF. The CDR3 nucleotides read TGTGCCAGTACCGCTGGGAAAGGTCCTTCTGGAAACACCATATATTTT.